Listed below are T cell receptor beta chains from one sample, sequenced in a study of cytomegalovirus exposure and HLA in healthy donors. Generated by immunoSEQ multiplex PCR, the TCRdb table keeps only in-frame clones and is missing some. The data contain tens of thousands of clones, 82% of them singletons. The sample comprised PBMCs. The receptors shown here come from a woman between 18 and 30 years old in good health and CMV-seropositive. Each CDR3 is given with its conserved first and last residue. A D gene is named only where the DNA matches it firmly. Clone size is not always given. Where it is, it says once, few, many or a class for expanded clones.

j_call	clone_size	d_call	v_call	cdr3_aa	cdr3_nt
TRBJ1-6	-	-	TRBV7-2	CASSLRGPGNSPLHF	TGTGCCAGCAGCTTAAGGGGCCCGGGTAATTCACCCCTCCACTTT
TRBJ2-3	-	TRBD1	TRBV28	CASSRRQGANSDTQYF	TGTGCCAGCAGTCGGAGACAGGGGGCTAACTCGGATACGCAGTATTTT
TRBJ2-1	-	TRBD2	TRBV11-2	CASSLTSGRAREQFF	TGTGCCAGCAGCTTAACTAGCGGGAGGGCCCGTGAGCAGTTCTTC
TRBJ1-4	-	TRBD1	TRBV2	CASMAGTGPFGNEKLFF	TGTGCCAGTATGGCAGGGACAGGCCCCTTTGGAAATGAAAAACTGTTTTTT
TRBJ2-5	-	-	TRBV2	CASSGPTGETQYF	TGTGCCAGCAGCGGCCCGACAGGAGAGACCCAGTACTTC
TRBJ1-2	-	-	TRBV18	CASSPRESIYGYTF	TGTGCCAGCTCACCACGTGAGAGTATCTATGGCTACACCTTC
TRBJ2-7	-	TRBD1	TRBV7-9	CASSYGTGTYEQYF	TGTGCCAGCAGCTATGGGACAGGGACGTACGAGCAGTACTTC
TRBJ2-7	-	-	TRBV7-2	CASSFPQADSYEQYF	TGTGCCAGCAGCTTTCCACAGGCCGACTCCTACGAGCAGTACTTC
TRBJ2-2	-	-	TRBV9	CASSVDGGVTGELFF	TGTGCCAGCAGCGTAGATGGAGGGGTCACCGGGGAGCTGTTTTTT
TRBJ1-2	-	-	TRBV5-4	CASSLGTWTVKNYGYTF	TGTGCCAGCAGCTTGGGCACTTGGACAGTCAAAAACTATGGCTACACCTTC
TRBJ2-5	-	-	TRBV10-3	CASGTEETQYF	TGTGCCAGCGGGACAGAAGAGACCCAGTACTTC
TRBJ2-7	-	-	TRBV21-1	CASSKSYNPGLATNHEQYF	TGTGCCAGCAGCAAAAGCTATAACCCGGGACTAGCAACTAACCACGAGCAGTACTTC
TRBJ1-6	-	TRBD1	TRBV6-5	CASRTDRGNSPLHF	TGTGCCAGCAGGACCGACAGGGGCAATTCACCCCTCCACTTT
TRBJ1-1	-	-	TRBV28	CASKPPQGSTEAFF	TGTGCCAGCAAACCACCCCAGGGTAGCACTGAAGCTTTCTTT
TRBJ2-1	once	-	TRBV7-9	CASSQKEGVLPSEQFF	TGTGCCAGCAGTCAGAAAGAAGGGGTACTCCCCTCAGAGCAGTTCTTC
TRBJ2-3	-	-	TRBV7-2	CASSRGPTSTDTQYF	TGTGCCAGCAGTAGAGGGCCGACTAGCACAGATACGCAGTATTTT
TRBJ2-3	-	-	TRBV2	CASSVGAFTDTQYF	TGTGCCAGCAGTGTAGGGGCCTTCACAGATACGCAGTATTTT
TRBJ2-3	-	-	TRBV14	CASSGGGPTDTQYF	TGTGCCAGCAGTGGTGGGGGCCCCACAGATACGCAGTATTTT
TRBJ2-7	once	TRBD2	TRBV6-1	CASSEVWTSGSYEQYF	TGTGCCAGCAGTGAAGTTTGGACTAGCGGATCCTACGAGCAGTACTTC
TRBJ2-7	few	-	TRBV13	CASSSGGPNEQYF	TGTGCCAGCAGCTCCGGAGGGCCGAACGAGCAGTACTTC
TRBJ2-7	once	TRBD2	TRBV9	CASSVGEGSYEQYF	TGTGCCAGCAGCGTAGGGGAGGGGTCCTACGAGCAGTACTTC
TRBJ2-5	-	TRBD1	TRBV30	CAWRGTGEETQYF	TGTGCCTGGAGGGGGACAGGCGAAGAGACCCAGTACTTC
TRBJ2-3	-	-	TRBV5-1	CASYPGLNRRTDTQYF	TGCGCCAGCTACCCCGGACTCAACCGGAGGACAGATACGCAGTATTTT
TRBJ1-1	many	-	TRBV6-6	CASSPGLEAFF	TGTGCCAGCAGCCCGGGGTTGGAAGCTTTCTTT
TRBJ2-7	-	TRBD1	TRBV4-1	CASSQVGQGSPHEQYF	TGCGCCAGCAGCCAAGTAGGACAGGGATCCCCCCACGAGCAGTACTTC
TRBJ2-7	-	TRBD2	TRBV2	CASTPGLVTYEQYF	TGTGCCAGCACCCCGGGACTAGTGACCTACGAGCAGTACTTC
TRBJ2-1	-	TRBD2	TRBV11-2	CASSLDPGGRHNEQFF	TGTGCCAGCAGCTTAGATCCGGGAGGCCGGCACAATGAGCAGTTCTTC
TRBJ2-7	-	TRBD1	TRBV5-1	CASSLLPGTGGGEQYF	TGCGCCAGCAGCTTGTTGCCCGGGACAGGGGGCGGTGAGCAGTACTTC
TRBJ2-7	-	-	TRBV6-5	CASSYPHMEQYF	TGTGCCAGCAGTTACCCCCACATGGAGCAGTACTTC
TRBJ1-2	-	TRBD1	TRBV15	CATSAQGNRGNYGYTF	TGTGCCACCAGCGCCCAAGGAAACAGGGGGAACTATGGCTACACCTTC
TRBJ1-6	-	-	TRBV30	CAWKKAGESSPLHF	TGTGCCTGGAAGAAAGCAGGGGAGAGCTCACCCCTCCACTTT
TRBJ2-3	few	TRBD2	TRBV6-4	CASSDTSGGADTQYF	TGTGCCAGCAGTGACACTAGCGGGGGGGCGGATACGCAGTATTTT
TRBJ2-7	-	TRBD2	TRBV4-3	CASSPSSGAPYEQYF	TGCGCCAGCAGCCCGTCTAGCGGCGCCCCCTACGAGCAGTACTTC
TRBJ2-7	-	TRBD2	TRBV19	CASSMTSDSYEQYF	TGTGCCAGTAGTATGACTAGCGACTCCTACGAGCAGTACTTC
TRBJ2-5	-	-	TRBV10-2	CASEGRPDSGLPPGETQYF	TGCGCCAGTGAGGGTCGACCTGACTCGGGACTCCCGCCGGGGGAGACCCAGTACTTC
TRBJ1-1	-	-	TRBV2	CASSQFQTGTSDTEAFF	TGTGCCAGCAGTCAATTTCAGACCGGGACATCGGACACTGAAGCTTTCTTT
TRBJ1-3	-	-	TRBV6-1	CASSEAFLSGSGNTIYF	TGTGCCAGCAGTGAAGCATTCCTGAGTGGCTCTGGAAACACCATATATTTT
TRBJ1-2	-	TRBD1	TRBV7-9	CASSSDRVFWYGYTF	TGTGCCAGCAGCTCAGACAGGGTTTTTTGGTATGGCTACACCTTC
TRBJ2-1	few	-	TRBV4-1	CASREDNEQFF	TGCGCCAGCAGGGAGGACAATGAGCAGTTCTTC
TRBJ1-2	-	TRBD1	TRBV10-2	CASSLLQGSDGYTF	TGCGCCAGCAGCCTATTACAGGGGTCGGATGGCTACACCTTC
TRBJ2-3	-	-	TRBV7-8	CASSFAPAAGADTQYF	TGTGCCAGCAGCTTTGCCCCTGCTGCAGGGGCAGATACGCAGTATTTT
TRBJ2-3	-	TRBD1	TRBV5-1	CASSMDRATDTQYF	TGCGCCAGCAGCATGGACAGGGCGACAGATACGCAGTATTTT
TRBJ1-4	-	-	TRBV4-1	CASSRQGLGPTNEKLFF	TGCGCCAGCAGCCGGCAGGGACTCGGCCCAACTAATGAAAAACTGTTTTTT